The source of this T cell receptor beta chain is a study of T cell responses to AZD1222 COVID-19 vaccine. Points from the study as a whole: Spike was spanned by vaccine-associated CD4 TCRs, which were dominant at 160-218 and 743-854. Once two AZD1222 doses were given, Spike-specific TCR breadth and depth went up.

This CDR3 has 16 residues. The data were produced by immunoSEQ multiplex PCR, yet TCRdb's version contains in-frame clones alone and is incomplete. The sample has around 130,000 clones; roughly nine tenths are singletons. This clone was detected only once. Its target is not known. This TCR derives from an adult in good health. The V and J genes are TRBV21-1 and TRBJ2-7; the D call of TRBD1 is as the table states it, not checked on the DNA. TRBV21-1 is a listed pseudogene. The starting material was peripheral blood, obtained on day 0 of AZD1222 vaccination. The CDR3 DNA follows: TGTGCCAGCAGCCCTCACCCTGGGGGACAGGGAGGCGAGCAGTACTTC. Translated, it gives CASSPHPGGQGGEQYF.